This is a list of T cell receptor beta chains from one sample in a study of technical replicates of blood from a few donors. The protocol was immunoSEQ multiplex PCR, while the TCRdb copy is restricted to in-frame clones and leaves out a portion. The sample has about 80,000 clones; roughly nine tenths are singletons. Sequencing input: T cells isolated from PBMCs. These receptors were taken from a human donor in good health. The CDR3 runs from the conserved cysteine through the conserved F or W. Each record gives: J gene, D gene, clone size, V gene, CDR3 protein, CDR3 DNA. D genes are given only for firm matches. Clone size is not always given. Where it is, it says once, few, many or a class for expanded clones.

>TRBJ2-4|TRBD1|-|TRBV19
CASSIGQTGNIQYF
TGTGCCAGTAGTATAGGCCAGACAGGGAACATTCAGTACTTC
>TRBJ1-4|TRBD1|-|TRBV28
CASSALGGTEGEKLFF
TGTGCCAGCAGTGCATTAGGGGGCACCGAGGGTGAAAAACTGTTTTTT
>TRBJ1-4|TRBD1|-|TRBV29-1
CSASSTGATNEKLFF
TGCAGCGCCAGCTCTACAGGGGCAACTAATGAAAAACTGTTTTTT
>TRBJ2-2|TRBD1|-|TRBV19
CASSIGWTGGNTGELFF
TGTGCCAGTAGTATAGGCTGGACAGGGGGTAACACCGGGGAGCTGTTTTTT
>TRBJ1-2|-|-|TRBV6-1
CASSADRGTGGYTF
TGTGCCAGCAGCGCCGATCGGGGGACGGGTGGCTACACCTTC
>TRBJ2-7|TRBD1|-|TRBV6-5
CASRLDRGYEQYF
TGTGCCAGCAGATTGGACAGGGGCTACGAGCAGTACTTC
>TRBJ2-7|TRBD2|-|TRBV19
CASSTGTSGTEQYF
TGTGCCAGTAGTACCGGGACTAGCGGGACCGAGCAGTACTTC
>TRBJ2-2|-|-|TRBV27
CASSLGTGELFF
TGTGCCAGCAGTCTCGGGACCGGGGAGCTGTTTTTT
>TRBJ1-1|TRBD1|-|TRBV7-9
CASSLTGALNTEAFF
TGTGCCAGCAGCTTGACAGGGGCCCTGAACACTGAAGCTTTCTTT
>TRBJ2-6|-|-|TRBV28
CASSFRSGANVLTF
TGTGCCAGCAGTTTTCGCTCTGGGGCCAACGTCCTGACTTTC
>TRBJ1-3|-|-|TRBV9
CASSNFSRESGNTIYF
TGTGCCAGCAGCAACTTTTCAAGGGAGTCTGGAAACACCATATATTTT
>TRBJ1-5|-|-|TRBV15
CATSREGARQPQHF
TGTGCCACCAGCAGAGAGGGGGCTCGGCAGCCCCAGCATTTT
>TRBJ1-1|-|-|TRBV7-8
CASSLVRGNTEAFF
TGTGCCAGCAGCTTAGTTCGGGGGAACACTGAAGCTTTCTTT
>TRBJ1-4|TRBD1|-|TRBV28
CASQLSQGVEKLFF
TGTGCCAGTCAACTGTCACAGGGGGTAGAAAAACTGTTTTTT
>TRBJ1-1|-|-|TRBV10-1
CASSPGTLGTEAFF
TGCGCCAGCAGCCCCGGGACTCTGGGGACTGAAGCTTTCTTT
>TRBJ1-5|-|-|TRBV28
CASSLRGNRPQHF
TGTGCCAGCAGTTTAAGGGGGAATAGGCCCCAGCATTTT
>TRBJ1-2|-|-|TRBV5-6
CASSLYGELGYTF
TGTGCCAGCAGCTTGTACGGGGAATTAGGCTACACCTTC
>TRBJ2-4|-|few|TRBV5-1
CASRTELAKNIQYF
TGCGCCAGCAGGACAGAATTAGCCAAAAACATTCAGTACTTC
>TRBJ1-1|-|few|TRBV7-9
CASSAYRDGMNTEAFF
TGTGCCAGCAGCGCCTACAGGGACGGGATGAACACTGAAGCTTTCTTT
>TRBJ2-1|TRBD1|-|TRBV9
CASSGGQVYNEQFF
TGTGCCAGCAGCGGGGGACAGGTTTACAATGAGCAGTTCTTC
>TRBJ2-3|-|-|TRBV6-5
CASSPFFVGTDTQYF
TGTGCCAGCAGCCCTTTCTTTGTTGGCACAGATACGCAGTATTTT
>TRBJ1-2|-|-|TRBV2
CASSEDGRYGYTF
TGTGCCAGCAGTGAGGACGGGAGGTATGGCTACACCTTC
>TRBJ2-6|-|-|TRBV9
CASENRGTGANVLTF
TGTGCCAGCGAAAATAGGGGCACTGGGGCCAACGTCCTGACTTTC
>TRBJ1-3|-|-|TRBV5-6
CASSLQGMRNTIYF
TGTGCCAGCAGCTTGCAGGGTATGAGAAACACCATATATTTT
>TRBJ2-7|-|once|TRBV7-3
CASSLTESYEQYF
TGTGCCAGCAGCTTAACCGAGTCCTACGAGCAGTACTTC
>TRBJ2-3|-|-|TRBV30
CAWSEGYTDTQYF
TGTGCCTGGAGCGAGGGATACACAGATACGCAGTATTTT
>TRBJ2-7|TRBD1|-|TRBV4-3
CASSHIGTGQDEQYF
TGCGCCAGCAGCCATATCGGGACAGGACAGGACGAGCAGTACTTC
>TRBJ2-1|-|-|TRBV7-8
CASSLTGEHNEQFF
TGTGCCAGCAGCTTAACGGGGGAGCACAATGAGCAGTTCTTC
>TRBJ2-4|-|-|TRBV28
CASSPGLNIQYF
TGTGCCAGCAGTCCCGGACTTAACATTCAGTACTTC
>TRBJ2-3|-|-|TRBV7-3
CASSLYRVADTQYF
TGTGCCAGCAGCCTGTACAGGGTCGCAGATACGCAGTATTTT
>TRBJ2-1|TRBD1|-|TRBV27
CASRITGTGGRDEQFF
TGTGCCAGTAGGATTACCGGGACAGGGGGGCGTGATGAGCAGTTCTTC
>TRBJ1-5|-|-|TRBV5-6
CASRSRQGENQPQHF
TGTGCCAGCAGATCCAGGCAGGGCGAAAACCAGCCCCAGCATTTT
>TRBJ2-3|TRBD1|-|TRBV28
CASSLPDRADTQYF
TGTGCCAGCAGTTTACCGGACAGGGCGGATACGCAGTATTTT
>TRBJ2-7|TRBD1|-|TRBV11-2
CASSLRQGVFEQYF
TGTGCCAGCAGCTTAAGGCAGGGGGTGTTCGAGCAGTACTTC
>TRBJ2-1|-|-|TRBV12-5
CASIGQGSYNEQFF
TGTGCTAGTATCGGGCAGGGGAGCTACAATGAGCAGTTCTTC
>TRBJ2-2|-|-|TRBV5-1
CASSFQRTTYTGELFF
TGCGCCAGCAGCTTTCAGAGGACTACCTACACCGGGGAGCTGTTTTTT
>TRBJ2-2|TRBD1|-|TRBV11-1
CASSPRTGNTGELFF
TGTGCCAGCAGCCCTCGGACAGGGAACACCGGGGAGCTGTTTTTT
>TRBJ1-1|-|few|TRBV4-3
CASSQGGVVTEAFF
TGCGCCAGCAGCCAAGGGGGGGTCGTCACTGAAGCTTTCTTT
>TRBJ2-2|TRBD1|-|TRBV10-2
CASSPAGGSTGELFF
TGCGCCAGCAGCCCCGCAGGGGGCTCCACCGGGGAGCTGTTTTTT
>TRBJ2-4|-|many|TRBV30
CAWSVTLAKNIQYF
TGTGCCTGGAGTGTTACTCTAGCCAAAAACATTCAGTACTTC
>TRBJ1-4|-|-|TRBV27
CASSSYAPYTATNEKLFF
TGTGCCAGCAGTTCCTACGCCCCTTACACAGCAACTAATGAAAAACTGTTTTTT
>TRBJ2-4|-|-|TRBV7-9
CASSFQGAKNIQYF
TGTGCCAGCAGCTTTCAGGGGGCCAAAAACATTCAGTACTTC
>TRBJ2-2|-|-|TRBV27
CASSQTGITNTGELFF
TGTGCCAGCAGTCAAACAGGGATCACGAACACCGGGGAGCTGTTTTTT
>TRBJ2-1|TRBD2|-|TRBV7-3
CASSSRAGGLGHEQFF
TGTGCCAGCAGCTCACGAGCGGGAGGGCTTGGGCATGAGCAGTTCTTC
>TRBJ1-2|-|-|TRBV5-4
CASSPDRNYGYTF
TGTGCCAGCAGTCCCGACAGGAACTATGGCTACACCTTC
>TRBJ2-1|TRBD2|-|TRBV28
CASTPGLAGGEQFF
TGTGCCAGCACTCCGGGACTAGCGGGAGGTGAGCAGTTCTTC
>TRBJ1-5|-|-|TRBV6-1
CASRVTEAGPQHF
TGTGCCAGCAGGGTGACAGAGGCTGGGCCCCAGCATTTT
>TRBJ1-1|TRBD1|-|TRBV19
CASRKSDRGLAEAFF
TGTGCCAGTAGAAAATCCGACAGGGGGCTCGCTGAAGCTTTCTTT
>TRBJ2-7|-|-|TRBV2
CASRERESSYEQYF
TGTGCCAGCAGGGAACGGGAGAGCTCCTACGAGCAGTACTTC
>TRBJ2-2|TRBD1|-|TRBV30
CAWDMTGIGELFF
TGTGCCTGGGATATGACAGGGATCGGGGAGCTGTTTTTT
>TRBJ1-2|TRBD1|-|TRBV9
CASSEELRDRGGYTF
TGTGCCAGCAGCGAAGAACTCCGGGACAGGGGAGGCTACACCTTC
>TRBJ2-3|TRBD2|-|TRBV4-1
CASSQGASGRGDTQYF
TGCGCCAGCAGCCAAGGAGCTAGCGGGAGAGGGGATACGCAGTATTTT